This TCR beta chain was captured by sequencing in a study of blood T cell repertoires in COVID-19. Turning to the study itself: Samples of COVID-19 (acute and convalescent) were obtained from the United States, Italy and Spain. In each case, the material was cDNA or gDNA derived from T cells, B-cell-depleted T cells, or PBMCs.

Original analysis: Quantification of nucleated cells was approximated via reference gene primer amplification. Generated by immunoSEQ multiplex PCR, the TCRdb table keeps only in-frame clones and is missing some. Clone size and V and J calls were adopted from that table, with D and trimming inferred from the DNA. There are around 480,000 clones in the sample; about 91% occur only once, and roughly 13% lies in the top ten. This clone was detected once. In Seattle, patients joined the study during active infection and were tracked longitudinally. The CDR3 has 14 residues. From germline, CDR1 is MGHDK and CDR2 SYGVNS. V lost 4 bases, J lost 4 bases, and 10 bases lay in between.

The genes are TRBV25-1 and TRBJ2-2, with D perhaps matching TRBD1 (5 bases). Sequenced material: peripheral blood. The receptor's source is a woman aged 45-65 years with COVID-19, enrolled during active disease. The CDR3, as DNA: TGTGCCAGCAGTGTAGGGGTCGTCACCGGGGAGCTGTTTTTT. Protein: CASSVGVVTGELFF. The full variable domain, with the rest looked up from reference TRBV25-1 and TRBJ2-2, is EADIYQTPRYLVIGTGKKITLECSQTMGHDKMYWYQQDPGMELHLIHYSYGVNSTEKGDLSSESTVSRIRTEHFPLTLESARPSHTSQYLCASSVGVVTGELFFGEGSRLTVL.